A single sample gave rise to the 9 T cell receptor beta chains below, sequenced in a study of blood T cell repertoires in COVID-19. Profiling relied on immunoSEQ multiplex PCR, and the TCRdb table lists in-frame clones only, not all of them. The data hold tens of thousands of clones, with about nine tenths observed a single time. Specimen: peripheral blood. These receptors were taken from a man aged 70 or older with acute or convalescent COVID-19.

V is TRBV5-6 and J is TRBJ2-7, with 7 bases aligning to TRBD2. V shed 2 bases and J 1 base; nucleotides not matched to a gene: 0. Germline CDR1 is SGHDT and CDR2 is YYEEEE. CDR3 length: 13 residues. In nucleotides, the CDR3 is TGTGCCAGCAGCTTCGGGGGGTCCTACGAGCAGTACTTC. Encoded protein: CASSFGGSYEQYF.

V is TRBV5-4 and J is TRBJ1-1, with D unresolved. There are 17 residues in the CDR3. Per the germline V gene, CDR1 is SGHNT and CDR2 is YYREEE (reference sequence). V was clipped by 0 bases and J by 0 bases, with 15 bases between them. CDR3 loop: CASSLDGRRQLNTEAFF. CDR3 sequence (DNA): TGTGCCAGCAGCTTGGACGGAAGGAGGCAGCTGAACACTGAAGCTTTCTTT.

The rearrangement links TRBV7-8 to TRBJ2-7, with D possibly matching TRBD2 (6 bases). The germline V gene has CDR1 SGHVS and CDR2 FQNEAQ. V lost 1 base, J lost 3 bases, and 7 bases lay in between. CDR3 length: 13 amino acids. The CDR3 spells CASSLGSGYEQYF. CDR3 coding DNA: TGTGCCAGCAGCTTAGGTAGCGGCTACGAGCAGTACTTC.

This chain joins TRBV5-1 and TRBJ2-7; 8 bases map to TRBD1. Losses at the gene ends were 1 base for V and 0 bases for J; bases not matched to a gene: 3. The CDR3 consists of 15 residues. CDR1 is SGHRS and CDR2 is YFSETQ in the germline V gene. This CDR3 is CASSLWTGLSYEQYF. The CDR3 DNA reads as TGCGCCAGCAGCTTGTGGACAGGGCTCTCCTACGAGCAGTACTTC. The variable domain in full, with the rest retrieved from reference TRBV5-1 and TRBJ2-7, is KAGVTQTPRYLIKTRGQQVTLSCSPISGHRSVSWYQQTPGQGLQFLFEYFSETQRNKGNFPGRFSGRQFSNSRSEMNVSTLELGDSALYLCASSLWTGLSYEQYFGPGTRLTVT.

The CDR3 spells CASSSQSGITQYF. CDR3 bases: TGTGCCAGCAGTTCCCAAAGCGGGATCACGCAGTATTTT. This chain connects TRBV12-3 or TRBV12-4 to TRBJ2-3; 7 bases are shared with TRBD2. V shed 4 bases, J shed 9 bases, and the junction held 7 bases outside the gene matches. CDR3 length equals 13 residues.

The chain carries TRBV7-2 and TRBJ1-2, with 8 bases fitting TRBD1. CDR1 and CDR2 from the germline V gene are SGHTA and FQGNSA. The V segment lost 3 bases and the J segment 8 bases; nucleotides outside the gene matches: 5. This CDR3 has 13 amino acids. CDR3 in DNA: TGTGCCAGCAGCTTTCAGACAGGGGACGGCTACACCTTC. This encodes CASSFQTGDGYTF.

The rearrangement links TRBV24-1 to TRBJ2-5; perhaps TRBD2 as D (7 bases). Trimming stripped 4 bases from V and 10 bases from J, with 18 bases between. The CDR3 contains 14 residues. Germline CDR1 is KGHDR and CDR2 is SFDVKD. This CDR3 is CATSEKGGRGVQYF. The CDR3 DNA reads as TGTGCCACCAGTGAGAAGGGGGGGCGAGGGGTCCAGTACTTC.

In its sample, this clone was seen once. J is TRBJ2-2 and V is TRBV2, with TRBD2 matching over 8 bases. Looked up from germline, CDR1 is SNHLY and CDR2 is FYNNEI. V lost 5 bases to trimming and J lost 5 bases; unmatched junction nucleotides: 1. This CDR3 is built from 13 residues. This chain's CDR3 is CASSREGTGELFF. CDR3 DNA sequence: TGTGCCAGCAGTCGGGAGGGGACCGGGGAGCTGTTTTTT. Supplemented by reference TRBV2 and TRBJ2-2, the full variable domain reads EPEVTQTPSHQVTQMGQEVILRCVPISNHLYFYWYRQILGQKVEFLVSFYNNEISEKSEIFDDQFSVERPDGSNFTLKIRSTKLEDSAMYFCASSREGTGELFFGEGSRLTVL.

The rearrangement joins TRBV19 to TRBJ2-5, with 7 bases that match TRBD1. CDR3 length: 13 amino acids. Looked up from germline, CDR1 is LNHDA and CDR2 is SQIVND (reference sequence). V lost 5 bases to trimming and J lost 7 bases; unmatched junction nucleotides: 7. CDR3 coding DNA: TGTGCCAGTAGTCTCAGACAGGGAGTGACCCAGTACTTC. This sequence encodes CASSLRQGVTQYF.